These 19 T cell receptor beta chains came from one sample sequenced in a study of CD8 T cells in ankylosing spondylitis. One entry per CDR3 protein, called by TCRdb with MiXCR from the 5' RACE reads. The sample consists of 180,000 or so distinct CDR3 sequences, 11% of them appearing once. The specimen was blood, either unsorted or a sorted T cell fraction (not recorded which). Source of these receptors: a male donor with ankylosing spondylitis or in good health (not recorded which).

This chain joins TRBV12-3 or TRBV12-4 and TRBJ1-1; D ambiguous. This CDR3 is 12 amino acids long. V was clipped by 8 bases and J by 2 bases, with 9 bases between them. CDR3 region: CASGPSNTEAFF. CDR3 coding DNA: TGTGCCAGCGGTCCCTCCAACACTGAAGCTTTCTTT.

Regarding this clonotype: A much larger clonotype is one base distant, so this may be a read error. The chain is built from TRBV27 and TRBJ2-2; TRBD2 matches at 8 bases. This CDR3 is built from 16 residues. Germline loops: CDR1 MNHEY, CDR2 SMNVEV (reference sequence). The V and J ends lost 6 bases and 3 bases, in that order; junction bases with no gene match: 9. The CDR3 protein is CASRRPGLGDTGELFF. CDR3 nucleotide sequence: TGTGCCAGCAGACGGCCGGGACTAGGGGACACCGGGGAGCTGTTTTTT.

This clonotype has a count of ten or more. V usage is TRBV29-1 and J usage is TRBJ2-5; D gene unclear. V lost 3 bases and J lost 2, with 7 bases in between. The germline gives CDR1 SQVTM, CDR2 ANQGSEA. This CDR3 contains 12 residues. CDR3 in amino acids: CSVEHGQETQYF. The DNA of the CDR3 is TGCAGCGTTGAGCATGGGCAAGAGACCCAGTACTTC.

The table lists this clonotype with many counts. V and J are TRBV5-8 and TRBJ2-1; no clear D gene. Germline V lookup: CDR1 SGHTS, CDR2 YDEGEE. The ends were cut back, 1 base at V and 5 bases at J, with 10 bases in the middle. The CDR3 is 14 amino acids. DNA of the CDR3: TGTGCCAGCAGCTTGACGTCCGGCAACAATGAGCAGTTCTTC. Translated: CASSLTSGNNEQFF.

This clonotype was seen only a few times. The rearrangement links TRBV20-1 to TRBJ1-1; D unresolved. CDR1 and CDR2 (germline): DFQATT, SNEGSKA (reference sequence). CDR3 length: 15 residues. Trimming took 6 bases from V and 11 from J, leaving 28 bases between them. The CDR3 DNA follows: TGCAGTGCGACCGAACAACTGACAAGCCAATTTCGGGCTTTCTTT. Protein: CSATEQLTSQFRAFF.

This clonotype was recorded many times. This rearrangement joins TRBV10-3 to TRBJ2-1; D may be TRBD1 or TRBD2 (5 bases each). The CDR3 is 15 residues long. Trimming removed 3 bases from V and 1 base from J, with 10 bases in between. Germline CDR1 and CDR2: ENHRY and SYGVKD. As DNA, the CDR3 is TGTGCCATCAGTGACCAGAGGGGATCCTACAATGAGCAGTTCTTC. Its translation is CAISDQRGSYNEQFF.

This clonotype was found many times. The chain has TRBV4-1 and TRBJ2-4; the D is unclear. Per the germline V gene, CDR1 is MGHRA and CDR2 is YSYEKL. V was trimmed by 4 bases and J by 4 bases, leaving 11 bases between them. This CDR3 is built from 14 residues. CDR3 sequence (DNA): TGCGCCAGCAGCCCGCAGATATCAAAAAACATTCAGTACTTC. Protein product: CASSPQISKNIQYF.

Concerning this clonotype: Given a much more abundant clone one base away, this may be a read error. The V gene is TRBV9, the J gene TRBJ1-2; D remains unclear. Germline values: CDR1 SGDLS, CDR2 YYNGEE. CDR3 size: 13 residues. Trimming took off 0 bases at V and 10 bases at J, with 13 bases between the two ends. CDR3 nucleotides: TGTGCCAGCAGCGTAGTCGCGGGGAATGCCTACACCTTC. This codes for CASSVVAGNAYTF. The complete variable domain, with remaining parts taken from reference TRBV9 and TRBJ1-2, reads DSGVTQTPKHLITATGQRVTLRCSPRSGDLSVYWYQQSLDQGLQFLIQYYNGEERAKGNILERFSAQQFPDLHSELNLSSLELGDSALYFCASSVVAGNAYTFGSGTRLTVV.

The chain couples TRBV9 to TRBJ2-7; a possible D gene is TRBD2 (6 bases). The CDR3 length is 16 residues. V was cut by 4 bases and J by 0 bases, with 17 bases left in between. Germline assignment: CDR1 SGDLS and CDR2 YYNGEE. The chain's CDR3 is CASSPGIAESSYEQYF. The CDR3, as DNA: TGTGCCAGCAGCCCCGGGATAGCGGAGAGCTCCTACGAGCAGTACTTC.

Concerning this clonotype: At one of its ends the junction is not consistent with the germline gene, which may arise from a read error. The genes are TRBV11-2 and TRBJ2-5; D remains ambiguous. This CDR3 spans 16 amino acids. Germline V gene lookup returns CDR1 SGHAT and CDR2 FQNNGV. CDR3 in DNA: TGTGCCGGCAGCACACCCCGGACGGACCCCCAAGAGACCCAGTACTTC. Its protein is CAGSTPRTDPQETQYF.

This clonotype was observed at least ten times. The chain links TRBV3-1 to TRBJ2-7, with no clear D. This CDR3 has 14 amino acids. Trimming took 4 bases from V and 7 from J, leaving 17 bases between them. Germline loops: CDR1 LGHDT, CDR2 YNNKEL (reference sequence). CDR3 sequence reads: CASSLRNSRFEQYF. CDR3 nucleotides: TGTGCCAGCAGCCTCCGGAACTCAAGGTTTGAGCAGTACTTC.

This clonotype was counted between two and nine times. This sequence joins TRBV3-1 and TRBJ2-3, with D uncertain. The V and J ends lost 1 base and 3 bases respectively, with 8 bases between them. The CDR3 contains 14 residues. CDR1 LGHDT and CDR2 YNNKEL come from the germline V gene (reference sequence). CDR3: CASSQVSLTDTQYF. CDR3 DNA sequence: TGTGCCAGCAGCCAAGTATCTTTAACAGATACGCAGTATTTT.

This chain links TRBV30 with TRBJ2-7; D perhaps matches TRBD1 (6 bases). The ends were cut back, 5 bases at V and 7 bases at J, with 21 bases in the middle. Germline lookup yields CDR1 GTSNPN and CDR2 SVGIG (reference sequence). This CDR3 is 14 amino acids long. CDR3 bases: TGTGCCTGGGATAACGGACAGCTAGAGGGTGAGCAGTACTTC. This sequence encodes CAWDNGQLEGEQYF.

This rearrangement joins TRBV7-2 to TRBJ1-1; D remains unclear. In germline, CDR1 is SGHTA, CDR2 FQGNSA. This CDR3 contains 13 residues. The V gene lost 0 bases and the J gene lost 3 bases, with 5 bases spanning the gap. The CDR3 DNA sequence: TGTGCCAGCAGCTTAGCAGGTCACACTGAAGCTTTCTTT. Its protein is CASSLAGHTEAFF.

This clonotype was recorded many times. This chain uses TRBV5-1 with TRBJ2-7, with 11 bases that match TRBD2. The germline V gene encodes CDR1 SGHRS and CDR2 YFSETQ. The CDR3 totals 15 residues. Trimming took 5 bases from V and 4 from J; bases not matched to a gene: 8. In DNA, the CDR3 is TGCGCCAGCAGGGCCGGGACTAGCGGAACTTACGAGCAGTACTTC. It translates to CASRAGTSGTYEQYF.

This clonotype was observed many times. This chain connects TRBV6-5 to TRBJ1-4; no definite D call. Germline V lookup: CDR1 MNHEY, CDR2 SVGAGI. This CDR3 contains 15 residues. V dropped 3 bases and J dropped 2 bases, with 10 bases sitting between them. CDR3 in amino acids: CASSYAAGTNEKLFF. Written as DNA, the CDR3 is TGTGCCAGCAGTTATGCGGCGGGGACTAATGAAAAACTGTTTTTT.

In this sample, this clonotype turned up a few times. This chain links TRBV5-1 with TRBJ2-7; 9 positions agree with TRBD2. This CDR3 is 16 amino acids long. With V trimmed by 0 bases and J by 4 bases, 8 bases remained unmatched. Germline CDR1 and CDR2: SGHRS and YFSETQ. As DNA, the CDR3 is TGCGCCAGCAGCTTGGGTTTAGCGGGAGAAGGGTACGAGCAGTACTTC. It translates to CASSLGLAGEGYEQYF.

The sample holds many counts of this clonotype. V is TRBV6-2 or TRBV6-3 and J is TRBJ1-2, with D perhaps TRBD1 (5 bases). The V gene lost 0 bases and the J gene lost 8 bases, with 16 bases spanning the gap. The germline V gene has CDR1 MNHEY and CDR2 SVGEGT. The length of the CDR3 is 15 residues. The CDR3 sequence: CASSYSKGPRGGYTF. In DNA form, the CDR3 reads TGTGCCAGCAGTTACTCGAAGGGACCCCGAGGAGGCTACACCTTC.

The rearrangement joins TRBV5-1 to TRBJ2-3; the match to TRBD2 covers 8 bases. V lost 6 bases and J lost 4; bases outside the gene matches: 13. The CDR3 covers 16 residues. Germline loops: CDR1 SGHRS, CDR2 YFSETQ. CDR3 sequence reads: CASTPLGSGSSDTQYF. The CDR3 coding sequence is TGCGCCAGCACCCCGCTTGGGAGCGGGAGTTCAGATACGCAGTATTTT. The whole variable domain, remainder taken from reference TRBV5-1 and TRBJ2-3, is KAGVTQTPRYLIKTRGQQVTLSCSPISGHRSVSWYQQTPGQGLQFLFEYFSETQRNKGNFPGRFSGRQFSNSRSEMNVSTLELGDSALYLCASTPLGSGSSDTQYFGPGTRLTVL.